What follows are 15 T cell receptor beta chains derived from one specimen sequenced in a study of metastatic and nonmetastatic thyroid tumors. Nobody among the patients had been given any treatment before thyroid surgery. TCRdb recomputed clones from the PCR reads via MiXCR. Of 17,000 or so clones listed, about 19% are singletons. Input material: tumor tissue. These receptor sequences come from a female donor with papillary thyroid cancer or a benign thyroid nodule (not recorded which). Some clones in this sample may be carry-over from other donors' samples.

This clone was counted ten times or more. The chain has TRBV4-1 and TRBJ2-1; D is perhaps TRBD2 (6 bases). The CDR3 spans 15 residues. The ends were cut back, 5 bases at V and 0 bases at J, with 11 bases in the middle. The germline CDR1 and CDR2 sequences are MGHRA and YSYEKL. The CDR3 DNA reads as TGCGCCAGCAGCTACCGGGACTTCTCCTACAATGAGCAGTTCTTC. It codes for CASSYRDFSYNEQFF.

In this sample, this clone turned up many times. The chain couples TRBV6-1 to TRBJ2-1; 11 bases are a match to TRBD2. CDR1 and CDR2 (germline): MNHNS, SASEGT. The CDR3 runs 14 residues. Germline trimming cut 8 bases from V and 7 bases from J; bases unmatched to any gene: 7. The CDR3 is CASCSASGRNEQFF. DNA of the CDR3: TGTGCCAGCTGCTCGGCTAGCGGGAGGAATGAGCAGTTCTTC.

The table lists this clone with many counts. The chain uses TRBV18 and TRBJ2-3; D call uncertain. The CDR3 totals 12 residues. V lost 4 bases and J lost 4, with 6 bases in between. CDR1 and CDR2 from the germline V gene are KGHSH and LQKENI. The CDR3 sequence is CASSQDSDTQYF. The CDR3 coding sequence is TGTGCCAGCTCACAGGATTCAGATACGCAGTATTTT. Filled out from reference TRBV18 and TRBJ2-3, the complete variable domain reads NAGVMQNPRHLVRRRGQEARLRCSPMKGHSHVYWYRQLPEEGLKFMVYLQKENIIDESGMPKERFSAEFPKEGPSILRIQQVVRGDSAAYFCASSQDSDTQYFGPGTRLTVL.

At least ten counts were recorded for this clone. The rearrangement joins TRBV6-1 to TRBJ1-1; D gene unclear. V was cut by 6 bases and J by 4 bases, with 12 bases left in between. Per germline, CDR1 MNHNS and CDR2 SASEGT. This CDR3 comprises 13 residues. CDR3 sequence: CASSRARGTEAFF. The CDR3 region has the DNA TGTGCCAGCAGCCGAGCGAGAGGCACTGAAGCTTTCTTT.

This clone was recorded at least ten times. The chain uses TRBV10-3 and TRBJ1-1; tentatively, D is TRBD1 (5 bases). Trimming pared 3 bases from V and 3 bases from J, leaving 14 bases between. This CDR3 comprises 15 residues. CDR1 is ENHRY, CDR2 SYGVKD, per germline. The CDR3 nucleotides are TGTGCCATCAGTGAATGGCAGGGATTACACACTGAAGCTTTCTTT. Protein sequence: CAISEWQGLHTEAFF.

The genes are TRBV7-2 and TRBJ1-2; D unclear. The germline CDR1 and CDR2 sequences are SGHTA and FQGNSA. The V end was cut by 0 bases, the J end by 7 bases, with 6 bases between. The CDR3 is 12 residues long. DNA for the CDR3: TGTGCCAGCAGCTTAGCTAGTCCTGGCTACACCTTC. Translation: CASSLASPGYTF. The whole variable domain, remainder taken from reference TRBV7-2 and TRBJ1-2, is GAGVSQSPSNKVTEKGKDVELRCDPISGHTALYWYRQSLGQGLEFLIYFQGNSAPDKSGLPSDRFSAERTGGSVSTLTIQRTQQEDSAVYLCASSLASPGYTFGSGTRLTVV.

The sample holds a few counts of this clone. The chain employs TRBV28 and TRBJ2-7; 7 bases line up with TRBD1. After removal of 1 base from V and 2 bases from J, the junction contained 8 bases not matched to a gene. The CDR3 totals 16 residues. From germline, CDR1 is MDHEN and CDR2 SYDVKM. The DNA of the CDR3 is TGTGCCAGCAGTTTATTAGGGGGACAGTGGACCTACGAGCAGTACTTC. Translated, it gives CASSLLGGQWTYEQYF.

Many counts were recorded for this clone. The genes are TRBV2 and TRBJ1-2, with D maybe TRBD1 (5 bases). Germline values: CDR1 SNHLY, CDR2 FYNNEI. The CDR3 is made up of 17 amino acids. V was pared by 4 bases and J by 2 bases, with 20 bases between. The chain's CDR3 is CASSGFREWGFNYGYTF. CDR3 coding DNA: TGTGCCAGCAGTGGATTCAGAGAGTGGGGGTTCAACTATGGCTACACCTTC.

Ten or more counts support this clone. The chain recombines TRBV7-2 with TRBJ2-3; no definite D call. CDR1 SGHTA and CDR2 FQGNSA come from the germline V gene. V was cut by 3 bases and J by 6 bases, with 7 bases left in between. The CDR3 spans 12 residues. CDR3 nucleotides: TGTGCCAGCAGCTTGGATCTGGATACGCAGTATTTT. It encodes CASSLDLDTQYF.

In this sample, this clone is medium-sized. J is TRBJ2-7 and V is TRBV6-5; possibly TRBD2 for D (5 bases). Trimming cost V 0 bases and J 1 base, with 10 bases left between them. Looked up from germline, CDR1 is MNHEY and CDR2 is SVGAGI. The CDR3 sequence is 15 residues long. The CDR3 nucleotides are TGTGCCAGCAGTTACTCGGCGGGTCGATCCTACGAGCAGTACTTC. This translates into CASSYSAGRSYEQYF.

This clone turned up a few times. This rearrangement joins TRBV29-1 to TRBJ1-2, with TRBD1 identical over 10 bases. V lost 1 base and J lost 7; bases outside the gene matches: 3. Germline CDR1 is SQVTM and CDR2 is ANQGSEA. The CDR3 loop spans 13 amino acids. The CDR3 region is CSVEGQGARGYTF. In DNA form, the CDR3 reads TGCAGCGTTGAAGGACAGGGGGCGCGTGGCTACACCTTC.

This clone was observed at least ten times. The chain carries TRBV12-5 and TRBJ2-7, with TRBD2 matching 8 bases. V was clipped by 0 bases and J by 2 bases; unmatched bases: 3. The germline gives CDR1 LGHNT, CDR2 FRNRAP. The CDR3 consists of 15 residues. The CDR3 sequence: CASGLVGTRTYEQYF. The CDR3 DNA reads as TGTGCTAGTGGTTTGGTAGGGACTAGGACCTACGAGCAGTACTTC.

In this sample, this clone turned up many times. The chain links TRBV7-9 to TRBJ1-6; D is undetermined. The CDR3 runs 12 residues. The V and J ends lost 3 bases and 14 bases respectively, with 11 bases between them. Germline CDR1 reads SEHNR; CDR2 reads FQNEAQ (reference sequence). The CDR3 DNA reads as TGTGCCAGCAGCTTTGATACTCGAACCCTCCACTTT. Protein sequence: CASSFDTRTLHF. Looking up the rest from reference TRBV7-9 and TRBJ1-6 gives the full variable domain: DTGVSQNPRHKITKRGQNVTFRCDPISEHNRLYWYRQTLGQGPEFLTYFQNEAQLEKSRLLSDRFSAERPKGSFSTLEIQRTEQGDSAMYLCASSFDTRTLHFGNGTRLTVT.

This clone has just a few counts. The V gene is TRBV6-5, the J gene TRBJ1-6, with 7 bases that match TRBD1. CDR1 and CDR2 from the germline V gene are MNHEY and SVGAGI. V dropped 0 bases and J dropped 8; count of bases not matched to a gene: 4. This CDR3 has 15 amino acids. DNA for the CDR3: TGTGCCAGCAGTTACTCTAACGACAGGGATTCACCCCTCCACTTT. Protein sequence: CASSYSNDRDSPLHF.

This clone was seen only a few times. This may be a read error: a much more frequent sequence differs by one nucleotide. The chain recombines TRBV15 with TRBJ2-3, with D tentatively TRBD1 (6 bases). The CDR3 has 17 amino acids. Germline assignment: CDR1 LNHNV and CDR2 YYDKDF (reference sequence). With 4 bases removed from V and 4 bases from J, the gap between germline ends came to 21 bases. For the CDR3, the DNA is TGTGCCACCAGCATAGCAAGAGCACAGGGTTCGGCAGATACGCAGTATTTT. It is translated as CATSIARAQGSADTQYF.